This T cell receptor beta chain was captured by sequencing in a study of read filtering for tumor transcriptome and immune sequencing. Study overall: Mean patient age was 65.9 years, range roughly 40 to 85; around 17 male, more than 11 female. General study findings and limits: Without single-read clonotypes, shared clonotype proportions correlated more between IR-seq and RNA-seq. This fraction held mixed bone marrow immune cells after CD138-negative sorting. Single-read clonotypes: about 81.9% of IR-seq clonotypes (about 3.5% of reads), roughly 73% of RNA-seq clonotypes (roughly 45% of reads).

Germline-derived CDR1 and CDR2 are MNHEY and SMNVEV (reference sequence). CDR3 length: 15 residues. V lost 6 bases, J lost 2 bases, and 8 bases stayed unmatched. This clonotype was detected ten times or more. Its antigen is as yet unknown. This library used roughly 430 ng RNA and molecular barcoded adaptors spanning alpha/delta and beta/gamma chains. TCRdb redid the calling of the reads with MiXCR, one entry per CDR3 protein. Here the sample spans some 140,000 distinct CDR3 sequences, over 10% being singletons. The chain is built from TRBV27 and TRBJ2-7; 9 bases agree with TRBD2. The TCR comes from a donor over 35 with multiple myeloma. What was sequenced was a population of CD138-negative cells sorted from bone marrow. CDR3 in DNA: TGTGCCAGCAGAAATGGGGTAGCGGGAGCCTACGAGCAGTACTTC. Translating gives CASRNGVAGAYEQYF.